Listed below are T cell receptor beta chains from one sample, sequenced in a study of cytomegalovirus exposure and HLA in healthy donors. The assay was immunoSEQ multiplex PCR, and TCRdb's table has in-frame clones only and misses some. The table lists 90,000 to 130,000 clones, approximately 70% of them singletons. The specimen was PBMCs. All receptors derive from a woman aged 25 to 39 in good health and CMV-seronegative. Each CDR3 is given with its conserved first and last residue. A D gene is named only where the DNA matches it firmly. The size entry is marked missing in some rows and otherwise reads once, few, many or a size class.

J gene | V gene | D gene | clone size | CDR3 DNA | CDR3 protein
TRBJ2-7 | TRBV5-1 | NA | NA | TGCGCCAGCAGCTTGGGGGACGGGGGCGAGCAGTACTTC | CASSLGDGGEQYF
TRBJ1-5 | TRBV19 | NA | NA | TGTGCCAGTGCCGGGTCCTCCAATCAGCCCCAGCATTTT | CASAGSSNQPQHF
TRBJ1-1 | TRBV29-1 | TRBD1 | NA | TGCAGCGTTGCCACAGGGGTTATGAACACTGAAGCTTTCTTT | CSVATGVMNTEAFF
TRBJ1-1 | TRBV27 | TRBD1 | few | TGTGCCAGCAGAACACCGGGACAGGGAAACACTGAAGCTTTCTTT | CASRTPGQGNTEAFF
TRBJ2-3 | TRBV5-1 | TRBD2 | NA | TGCGCCAGCAGCTCGGGACTAGCTCCAGATACGCAGTATTTT | CASSSGLAPDTQYF
TRBJ1-3 | TRBV6-6 | NA | NA | TGTGCCAGCAGAGCAGGGGCTGGAAACACCATATATTTT | CASRAGAGNTIYF
TRBJ1-1 | TRBV29-1 | NA | NA | TGCAGCGTTTACCACCAGAATGGGGGCAGGGTGAACACTGAAGCTTTCTTT | CSVYHQNGGRVNTEAFF
TRBJ1-4 | TRBV11-3 | NA | NA | TGTGCCAGCAGCTTCTCGGGAAGTGAAAAACTGTTTTTT | CASSFSGSEKLFF
TRBJ1-1 | TRBV29-1 | NA | NA | TGCAGCGTTGAAGATCGTGGGCAGGCGAAGACTGAAGCTTTCTTT | CSVEDRGQAKTEAFF
TRBJ1-1 | TRBV20-1 | NA | NA | TGCAGTGTTGGGGAGACGACTGAAGCTTTCTTT | CSVGETTEAFF
TRBJ2-1 | TRBV25-1 | NA | few | TGTGCCAGCAGTGAAGAAGGTGGATCTAGCGATGCCTACAATGAGCAGTTCTTC | CASSEEGGSSDAYNEQFF
TRBJ2-1 | TRBV7-9 | NA | NA | TGTGCCAGCAGCCTCCCGGGGGAAAATGAGCAGTTCTTC | CASSLPGENEQFF
TRBJ1-2 | TRBV7-6 | TRBD1 | NA | TGTGCCAGCAGCCGGGACAGTCTTTATGGCTACACCTTC | CASSRDSLYGYTF
TRBJ1-4 | TRBV6-1 | NA | NA | TGTGCCAGCAGTTTGACAGCAGCAACTAATGAAAAACTGTTTTTT | CASSLTAATNEKLFF
TRBJ2-7 | TRBV5-1 | TRBD1 | NA | TGCGCCAGCAGCCGGGACAGTAACTACGAGCAGTACTTC | CASSRDSNYEQYF
TRBJ2-7 | TRBV27 | NA | NA | TGTGCCAGCAGTTTCGGGGAGTCCTACGAGCAGTACTTC | CASSFGESYEQYF
TRBJ2-3 | TRBV5-1 | TRBD2 | NA | TGCGCCAGCAGCAACGGCGCAGCGGGGATCACAGATACGCAGTATTTT | CASSNGAAGITDTQYF
TRBJ2-2 | TRBV13 | NA | few | TGTGCCAGCAGCCTTAATCCTTTAACAGGGGAGCTGTTTTTT | CASSLNPLTGELFF
TRBJ2-1 | TRBV7-9 | NA | few | TGTGCCAGCAGCCCGCGGTATGAGCAGTTCTTC | CASSPRYEQFF
TRBJ1-2 | TRBV4-2 | TRBD1 | NA | TGTGCCAGCAGCCAAAGGACAGGGGGTATCTATGGCTACACCTTC | CASSQRTGGIYGYTF
TRBJ2-1 | TRBV11-2 | NA | NA | TGTGCCAGCAGCTTGGGCAGTTACAATGAGCAGTTCTTC | CASSLGSYNEQFF
TRBJ1-1 | TRBV4-1 | TRBD1 | NA | TGCGCCAGCAGCCAAGATCGGACAGGTTTTAACGCTGAAGCTTTCTTT | CASSQDRTGFNAEAFF
TRBJ2-3 | TRBV30 | TRBD1 | few | TGTGCCTGGAGCCACGGGACAGGGGGCGCCCCGGATACGCAGTATTTT | CAWSHGTGGAPDTQYF
TRBJ2-1 | TRBV29-1 | TRBD2 | NA | TGCAGCGGCGGGACTAGCCCCAATGAGCAGTTCTTC | CSGGTSPNEQFF
TRBJ1-2 | TRBV5-1 | TRBD1 | once | TGCGCCAGCAGCTTCGCGGACAGGACTAACTATGGCTACACCTTC | CASSFADRTNYGYTF
TRBJ2-3 | TRBV5-4 | NA | NA | TGTGCCAGCGCTCATTTTTCTCAGGTGGGCACAGATACGCAGTATTTT | CASAHFSQVGTDTQYF
TRBJ2-7 | TRBV15 | NA | few | TGTGCCACCAGCCTCCGGACAGACAGCTCCTACGAGCAGTACTTC | CATSLRTDSSYEQYF
TRBJ2-6 | TRBV5-1 | NA | NA | TGCGCCAGCAGCTTCAGGATGTCTGGGGCCAACGTCCTGACTTTC | CASSFRMSGANVLTF
TRBJ1-5 | TRBV2 | TRBD1 | NA | TGTGCCAGCAGTGAAGACAGGGGGCCTCAGCCCCAGCATTTT | CASSEDRGPQPQHF
TRBJ2-3 | TRBV27 | TRBD2 | NA | TGTGCCAGCAGTGCCCTAGCGGGAGTTGGGACAGATACGCAGTATTTT | CASSALAGVGTDTQYF
TRBJ1-5 | TRBV28 | TRBD1 | NA | TGTGCCAGCAGGTCCGGGACAGGGGGTACAAGCAATCAGCCCCAGCATTTT | CASRSGTGGTSNQPQHF